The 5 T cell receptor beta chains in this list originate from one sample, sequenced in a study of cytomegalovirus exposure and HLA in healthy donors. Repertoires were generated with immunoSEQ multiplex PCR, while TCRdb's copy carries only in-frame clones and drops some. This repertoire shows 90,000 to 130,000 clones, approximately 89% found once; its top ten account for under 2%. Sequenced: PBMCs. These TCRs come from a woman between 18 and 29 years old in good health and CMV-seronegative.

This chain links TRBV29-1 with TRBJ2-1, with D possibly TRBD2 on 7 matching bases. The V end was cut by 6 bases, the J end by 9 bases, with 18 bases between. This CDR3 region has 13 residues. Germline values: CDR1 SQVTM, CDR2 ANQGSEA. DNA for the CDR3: TGCAGCGTGACATGGGGGGGCTATGGTGAGCAGTTCTTC. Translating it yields CSVTWGGYGEQFF.

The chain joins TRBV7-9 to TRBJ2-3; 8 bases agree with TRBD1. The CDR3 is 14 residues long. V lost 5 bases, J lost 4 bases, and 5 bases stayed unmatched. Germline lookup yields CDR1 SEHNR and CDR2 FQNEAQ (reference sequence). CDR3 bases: TGTGCCAGCAGCCCGGACAGGGAGGCAGATACGCAGTATTTT. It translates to CASSPDREADTQYF.

The CDR3 here is CASSPERFNEQFF. The CDR3 DNA is TGTGCCAGCAGCCCAGAACGATTCAATGAGCAGTTCTTC. The chain has TRBV7-3 and TRBJ2-1, with D unclear. Germline values: CDR1 SGHTA, CDR2 FQGTGA. CDR3 length: 13 amino acids. The V gene lost 5 bases and the J gene lost 6 bases, with 11 bases spanning the gap.

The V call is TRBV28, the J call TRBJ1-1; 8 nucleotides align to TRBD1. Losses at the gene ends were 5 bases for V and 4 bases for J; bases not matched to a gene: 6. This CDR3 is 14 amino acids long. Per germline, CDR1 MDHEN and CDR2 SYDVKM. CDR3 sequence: CASSTLTGVTEAFF. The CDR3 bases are TGTGCCAGCAGTACCTTGACAGGGGTCACTGAAGCTTTCTTT.

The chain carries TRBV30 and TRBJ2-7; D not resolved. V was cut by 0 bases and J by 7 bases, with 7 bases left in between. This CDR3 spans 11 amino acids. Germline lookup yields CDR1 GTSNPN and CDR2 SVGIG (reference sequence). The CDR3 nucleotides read TGTGCCTGGAGTGTAAGTGCGGAGCAGTACTTC. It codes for CAWSVSAEQYF. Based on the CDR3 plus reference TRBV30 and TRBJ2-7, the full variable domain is SQTIHQWPATLVQPVGSPLSLECTVEGTSNPNLYWYRQAAGRGLQLLFYSVGIGQISSEVPQNLSASRPQDRQFILSSKKLLLSDSGFYLCAWSVSAEQYFGPGTRLTVT.